The 20 T cell receptor beta chains reported below all come from one sample, sequenced in a study of T cell responses to AZD1222 COVID-19 vaccine. The assay was immunoSEQ multiplex PCR, and TCRdb's table has in-frame clones only and misses some. The sample records roughly 120,000 clones, about 85% being singletons. Specimen: peripheral blood, collected on day 0 of AZD1222 vaccination. The receptor source for this set is an adult in good health.

The V and J genes are TRBV7-2 and TRBJ2-7; D ambiguous. V gave up 1 base and J gave up 5 bases, with 12 bases separating them. This CDR3 comprises 14 residues. Germline assignment: CDR1 SGHTA and CDR2 FQGNSA. The CDR3 bases are TGTGCCAGCAGCTTAGTTTCTGGGCCCAACGAGCAGTACTTC. Residues: CASSLVSGPNEQYF.

The chain employs TRBV6-5 and TRBJ2-2, with D maybe TRBD2 (5 bases). Germline V CDR1 and CDR2: MNHEY, SVGAGI. The CDR3 length is 13 residues. V was shortened by 2 bases and J by 6 bases, with 7 bases between the two germline ends. The CDR3 spells CASSYGGPGELFF. The DNA for the CDR3 is TGTGCCAGCAGTTACGGAGGACCCGGGGAGCTGTTTTTT.

The V gene is TRBV12-3 or TRBV12-4, the J gene TRBJ1-5, with D possibly matching TRBD1 (5 bases). The CDR3 has 13 residues. Trimming pared 6 bases from V and 6 bases from J, leaving 12 bases between. Written as DNA, the CDR3 is TGTGCCAGCAGCTCAACAGGAGGTCAGCCCCAGCATTTT. Translated, it gives CASSSTGGQPQHF.

The chain couples TRBV21-1 to TRBJ1-5. TRBV21-1 counts as a pseudogene. The CDR3 sequence is 17 residues long. CDR3 in amino acids: CASSKLPGTEMWQPQHF. CDR3 bases: TGTGCCAGCAGCAAATTGCCCGGGACTGAGATGTGGCAGCCCCAGCATTTT.

The sample holds one count of this clone. The genes are TRBV7-6 and TRBJ2-2; possibly TRBD1 or TRBD2 for D (6 bases each). Trimming shortened V by 3 bases and J by 5 bases, and 16 bases separated the two germline ends. The CDR3 is 16 amino acids. CDR1 is SGHVS, CDR2 FNYEAQ, per germline. The CDR3 bases are TGTGCCAGCAGCTTCCATAGGGGGGTCGGAACCGGGGAGCTGTTTTTT. It is translated as CASSFHRGVGTGELFF. The full variable domain, completed using reference TRBV7-6 and TRBJ2-2, is GAGVSQSPRYKVTKRGQDVALRCDPISGHVSLYWYRQALGQGPEFLTYFNYEAQQDKSGLPNDRFSAERPEGSISTLTIQRTEQRDSAMYRCASSFHRGVGTGELFFGEGSRLTVL.

The CDR3 reads CATGQGFTGELFF. In DNA, the CDR3 is TGTGCCACAGGACAGGGATTCACCGGGGAGCTGTTTTTT. The chain combines TRBV24-1 with TRBJ2-2; TRBD1 aligns across 8 bases. The CDR3 extends over 13 amino acids. Germline V lookup: CDR1 KGHDR, CDR2 SFDVKD. V lost 10 bases to trimming and J lost 4 bases; unmatched junction nucleotides: 4.

V is TRBV4-3 and J is TRBJ1-1; the D gene is possibly TRBD1 (5 bases). The V end was cut by 0 bases, the J end by 1 base, with 15 bases between. The length of the CDR3 is 17 residues. The germline CDR1 and CDR2 sequences are LGHNA and YSLEER. The CDR3 DNA reads TGCGCCAGCAGCCAAGACCCCCCAGGGACGAAGAACACTGAAGCTTTCTTT. Translation gives CASSQDPPGTKNTEAFF.

The CDR3 loop is CATSRDWTSGGLEQYF. The CDR3 bases are TGTGCCACCAGCAGAGATTGGACTAGCGGGGGGCTCGAGCAGTACTTC. The gene calls are TRBV15 and TRBJ2-7, with 14 nucleotides matching TRBD2. Germline V CDR1 and CDR2: LNHNV, YYDKDF (reference sequence). CDR3 length: 16 amino acids. The V and J ends lost 0 bases and 6 bases, in that order; junction bases with no gene match: 4.

The V gene is TRBV6-2 or TRBV6-3, the J gene TRBJ1-1, with D possibly matching TRBD1 (5 bases). This CDR3 contains 14 residues. Germline lookup yields CDR1 MNHEY and CDR2 SVGEGT. Trimming took off 2 bases at V and 11 bases at J, with 18 bases between the two ends. CDR3 nucleotides: TGTGCCAGCAGTTACACAGGTTCTCGCGGACCGGCTTTCTTT. Its protein is CASSYTGSRGPAFF.

The rearrangement links TRBV5-8 to TRBJ1-1; D is possibly TRBD1 (6 bases). This CDR3 has 13 residues. Germline lookup yields CDR1 SGHTS and CDR2 YDEGEE. V dropped 4 bases and J dropped 4 bases, with 11 bases sitting between them. The CDR3 loop is CASSHGGGTEAFF. The CDR3 nucleotides read TGTGCCAGCAGCCACGGAGGGGGCACTGAAGCTTTCTTT.

This sequence joins TRBV6-4 and TRBJ2-1; 14 nucleotides line up with TRBD2. Germline-derived CDR1 and CDR2 are MRHNA and SNTAGT. This CDR3 comprises 15 residues. V gave up 4 bases and J gave up 8 bases; unmatched junction bases: 4. The CDR3 loop reads CASSATSGRADEQFF. The DNA for the CDR3 is TGTGCCAGCAGTGCGACTAGCGGGAGGGCAGATGAGCAGTTCTTC.

V usage is TRBV12-3 or TRBV12-4 and J usage is TRBJ1-1; perhaps TRBD1 as D (5 bases). The CDR3 is made up of 12 amino acids. V lost 4 bases and J lost 7, with 10 bases in between. The CDR3 DNA follows: TGTGCCAGCAGTTCAGCAGGGATTGAAGCTTTCTTT. It codes for CASSSAGIEAFF.

This clone came up a few times. The chain uses TRBV7-2 and TRBJ1-5, with no clear D. Germline V gene data show CDR1 as SGHTA and CDR2 as FQGNSA. Deletions cut 3 bases from V and 4 bases from J, with 10 bases between. This CDR3 has 14 residues. CDR3 in amino acids: CASSFMGPNQPQHF. DNA for the CDR3: TGTGCCAGCAGCTTTATGGGCCCTAATCAGCCCCAGCATTTT.

In its sample, this clone was seen once. The chain uses TRBV6-2 or TRBV6-3 and TRBJ2-4; maybe TRBD2 (6 bases). Deletions cut 6 bases from V and 8 bases from J, with 38 bases between. The CDR3 extends over 21 amino acids. Germline CDR1 MNHEY, CDR2 SVGEGT. The CDR3 is CASSYIPNYSMQDSSGYIQYF. In DNA form, the CDR3 reads TGTGCCAGCAGCTATATTCCCAACTATTCGATGCAAGACAGCAGCGGGTACATTCAGTACTTC.

V usage is TRBV9 and J usage is TRBJ1-4, with no clear D. Trimming took off 1 base at V and 7 bases at J, with 8 bases between the two ends. The CDR3 has 13 amino acids. The germline V gene encodes CDR1 SGDLS and CDR2 YYNGEE. The CDR3 DNA reads TGTGCCAGCAGCGTATTCCTCAGTGAAAAACTGTTTTTT. Amino acids: CASSVFLSEKLFF. Together with reference TRBV9 and TRBJ1-4, the CDR3 gives the full variable domain: DSGVTQTPKHLITATGQRVTLRCSPRSGDLSVYWYQQSLDQGLQFLIQYYNGEERAKGNILERFSAQQFPDLHSELNLSSLELGDSALYFCASSVFLSEKLFFGSGTQLSVL.

J is TRBJ2-3 and V is TRBV10-3; TRBD1 matches at 8 bases. J gave up 1 base and V 7 bases, and 4 bases lay outside the gene matches. The germline gives CDR1 ENHRY, CDR2 SYGVKD. The CDR3 is 14 residues long. As DNA, the CDR3 is TGTGCCATCACCCCGACAGGGGGCACAGATACGCAGTATTTT. It codes for CAITPTGGTDTQYF.

This clone was observed once. The chain is built from TRBV29-1 and TRBJ2-1; 10 bases fit TRBD2. This CDR3 comprises 13 residues. V dropped 4 bases and J dropped 6; count of bases not matched to a gene: 3. Germline lookup yields CDR1 SQVTM and CDR2 ANQGSEA. Here the CDR3 reads CSVGGLAANEQFF. CDR3 nucleotides: TGCAGCGTTGGTGGACTAGCGGCCAATGAGCAGTTCTTC.

The chain carries TRBV5-1 and TRBJ2-1; D ambiguous. This CDR3 has 15 amino acids. CDR1 is SGHRS and CDR2 is YFSETQ in the germline V gene. Trimming pared 0 bases from V and 4 bases from J, leaving 11 bases between. CDR3 nucleotide sequence: TGCGCCAGCAGCTTGGTAGGTGGGAATTACAATGAGCAGTTCTTC. Translation: CASSLVGGNYNEQFF.

The rearrangement links TRBV6-1 to TRBJ1-3; tentatively, D is TRBD1 (5 bases). Trimming took off 4 bases at V and 0 bases at J, with 13 bases between the two ends. CDR1 and CDR2 from the germline V gene are MNHNS and SASEGT. The CDR3 runs 16 residues. The CDR3 sequence: CASSVFGTASGNTIYF. The CDR3 coding sequence is TGTGCCAGCAGTGTCTTCGGGACGGCCTCTGGAAACACCATATATTTT.

The chain carries TRBV2 and TRBJ1-2; TRBD1 is a possible D gene (6 bases). From germline, CDR1 is SNHLY and CDR2 FYNNEI. Between the trimmed V and J ends, which lost 2 bases and 1 base, there was a span of 11 bases. The CDR3 spans 15 residues. The CDR3 spells CASSEYGTLNYGYTF. CDR3 DNA sequence: TGTGCCAGCAGTGAATACGGGACACTTAACTATGGCTACACCTTC.